The 22 T cell receptor beta chains below come from one sample, sequenced in a study of blood T cell repertoires in COVID-19. The data were produced by immunoSEQ multiplex PCR, yet TCRdb's version contains in-frame clones alone and is incomplete. The top ten hold roughly 15% of the sample, which has about 140,000 clones, over 65% seen once. Sequenced material: peripheral blood. The receptors were gathered from a man aged 45-65 years with acute or convalescent COVID-19.

V gene TRBV28 combines with J gene TRBJ1-2, with unresolved D. V dropped 8 bases and J dropped 0 bases, with 13 bases sitting between them. CDR1 and CDR2 (germline): MDHEN, SYDVKM. The CDR3 totals 14 residues. The CDR3 region has the DNA TGTGCCAGCTCCCAGGCTGGGCCTAACTATGGCTACACCTTC. Its protein is CASSQAGPNYGYTF.

The genes are TRBV6-5 and TRBJ1-1; 7 bases align to TRBD1. The trim removed 6 bases at V and 6 bases at J, leaving 7 bases unmatched. The V gene's germline CDR1 is MNHEY and CDR2 SVGAGI. The CDR3 is 13 residues long. CDR3 amino acids: CASREGQRAEAFF. The DNA for the CDR3 is TGTGCCAGCAGAGAGGGACAGAGGGCTGAAGCTTTCTTT.

V usage is TRBV19 and J usage is TRBJ1-2; a weak D match, TRBD1 (6 bases). The germline gives CDR1 LNHDA, CDR2 SQIVND (reference sequence). The CDR3 covers 19 residues. V lost 7 bases and J 4 bases, leaving 31 bases between the germline ends. The CDR3 protein is CASTKRGRGLPKPGYGYTF. DNA for the CDR3: TGTGCCAGTACCAAAAGAGGCAGGGGTTTGCCGAAACCGGGCTATGGCTACACCTTC. Supplemented by reference TRBV19 and TRBJ1-2, the full variable domain reads DGGITQSPKYLFRKEGQNVTLSCEQNLNHDAMYWYRQDPGQGLRLIYYSQIVNDFQKGDIAEGYSVSREKKESFPLTVTSAQKNPTAFYLCASTKRGRGLPKPGYGYTFGSGTRLTVV.

This chain links TRBV5-6 with TRBJ1-1; 7 nucleotides agree with TRBD1. The germline gives CDR1 SGHDT, CDR2 YYEEEE. V shed 4 bases and J 10 bases; nucleotides not matched to a gene: 7. This CDR3 spans 12 amino acids. The CDR3 DNA is TGTGCCAGCAGCCGAGACAGGGCCTCAGCTTTCTTT. Its protein product is CASSRDRASAFF.

The chain uses TRBV6-6 and TRBJ2-2, with TRBD1 matching 10 bases. V lost 5 bases to trimming and J lost 4 bases; unmatched junction nucleotides: 7. In germline, CDR1 is MNHNY, CDR2 SVGAGI (reference sequence). This CDR3 spans 16 amino acids. CDR3 bases: TGTGCCAGCAGTACTCGACAGGGGGCCCTCACCGGGGAGCTGTTTTTT. Encoded protein: CASSTRQGALTGELFF.

CDR3 amino acids: CATRTGSDSPLHF. CDR3 nucleotide sequence: TGTGCCACGCGGACAGGGAGTGATTCACCCCTCCACTTT. V and J are TRBV3-1 (or the pseudogene TRBV3-2) and TRBJ1-6, with TRBD1 matching 8 bases. The CDR3 is 13 residues long. V shed 10 bases, J shed 8 bases, and the junction held 7 bases outside the gene matches. Germline CDR1 and CDR2: LGHDT and YNNKEL (reference sequence).

The chain's CDR3 is CASRPRGPNSGNTIYF. CDR3 DNA: TGTGCCAGCAGGCCCAGGGGGCCGAACTCTGGAAACACCATATATTTT. The chain joins TRBV9 to TRBJ1-3; 8 bases line up with TRBD1. V lost 5 bases to trimming and J lost 0 bases; unmatched junction nucleotides: 7. The CDR3 loop spans 16 amino acids. Germline V gene sequence: CDR1 SGDLS, CDR2 YYNGEE.

The chain carries TRBV21-1 and TRBJ1-6. TRBV21-1 is annotated as a pseudogene. The CDR3 is made up of 15 amino acids. The CDR3 sequence is CASSTTRGGNSPLHF. The CDR3 DNA reads as TGTGCCAGCAGCACAACCCGGGGGGGGAATTCACCCCTCCACTTT.

The CDR3 region has the DNA TGTGCCAGCAGCCGGGACAGGGCGGTCACTGAAGCTTTCTTT. It translates to CASSRDRAVTEAFF. The V call is TRBV3-1 (or the pseudogene TRBV3-2), the J call TRBJ1-1; 9 bases are shared with TRBD1. Unmatched junction bases numbered 4, after V lost 4 bases and J lost 4 bases. The CDR3 extends over 14 amino acids. Germline V CDR1 and CDR2: LGHDT, YNNKEL (reference sequence).

DNA of the CDR3: TGCGCCAGCAGCCACCGGGACAGGGGGCTATCTAATGAAAAACTGTTTTTT. Amino acids: CASSHRDRGLSNEKLFF. The chain couples TRBV4-1 to TRBJ1-4; TRBD1 matches 12 bases. Germline V gene sequence: CDR1 MGHRA, CDR2 YSYEKL. V dropped 3 bases and J dropped 3; count of bases not matched to a gene: 5. CDR3 length: 17 amino acids.

The chain couples TRBV27 to TRBJ1-4; no clear D gene. Germline V gene sequence: CDR1 MNHEY, CDR2 SMNVEV (reference sequence). With 10 bases removed from V and 4 bases from J, the gap between germline ends came to 13 bases. This CDR3 is 13 amino acids long. CDR3 DNA sequence: TGTGCCACAAAATTTAACAGTAATGAAAAACTGTTTTTT. It yields the protein CATKFNSNEKLFF.

J is TRBJ2-1 and V is TRBV13; tentative D call: TRBD1 (5 bases). The V gene lost 5 bases and the J gene lost 8 bases, with 13 bases spanning the gap. This CDR3 contains 13 residues. CDR1 is PRHDT, CDR2 FYEKMQ, per germline (reference sequence). This chain's CDR3 is CASSLKGVDEQFF. The DNA for the CDR3 is TGTGCCAGCAGCCTAAAAGGGGTCGATGAGCAGTTCTTC.

This chain connects TRBV28 to TRBJ2-1; tentatively, D is TRBD2 (6 bases). The germline V gene has CDR1 MDHEN and CDR2 SYDVKM. The CDR3 extends over 13 amino acids. The V end lost 5 bases, the J end lost 8 bases, and 13 bases lay between the germline ends. As DNA, the CDR3 is TGTGCCAGCAGTCATGGACTAATCCATGAGCAGTTCTTC. As protein: CASSHGLIHEQFF.

The chain has TRBV7-2 and TRBJ2-5, with 11 bases that match TRBD2. The ends lost 3 bases at V and 5 bases at J; junction bases unmatched: 5. The CDR3 has 15 residues. CDR1 SGHTA and CDR2 FQGNSA come from the germline V gene. CDR3 in amino acids: CASSLGTSGRETQYF. CDR3 DNA sequence: TGTGCCAGCAGCTTGGGGACTAGCGGAAGGGAGACCCAGTACTTC. Full variable domain (outside the CDR3, taken from reference TRBV7-2 and TRBJ2-5): GAGVSQSPSNKVTEKGKDVELRCDPISGHTALYWYRQSLGQGLEFLIYFQGNSAPDKSGLPSDRFSAERTGGSVSTLTIQRTQQEDSAVYLCASSLGTSGRETQYFGPGTRLLVL.

This chain uses TRBV12-3 or TRBV12-4 with TRBJ2-5, with D possibly TRBD2 on 6 matching bases. V was shortened by 3 bases and J by 5 bases, with 7 bases between the two germline ends. This CDR3 contains 12 residues. The DNA for the CDR3 is TGTGCCAGCAGTTTCGGAGGGGAGACCCAGTACTTC. As protein: CASSFGGETQYF.

V and J are TRBV30 and TRBJ2-5; TRBD2 matches at 13 bases. The CDR3 length is 13 residues. Looked up from germline, CDR1 is GTSNPN and CDR2 is SVGIG (reference sequence). The V gene end was trimmed by 6 bases and the J gene end by 8 bases; junction bases not matched to a gene: 6. CDR3: CACRTSGGRTQYF. The CDR3 DNA reads TGTGCCTGTCGGACTAGCGGGGGCCGTACCCAGTACTTC.

This chain connects TRBV5-4 to TRBJ2-1, with D tentatively TRBD1 (6 bases). The CDR3 has 16 amino acids. The germline V and J ends were trimmed by 4 bases and 6 bases, with 20 bases remaining between them. From germline, CDR1 is SGHNT and CDR2 YYREEE (reference sequence). The CDR3 bases are TGTGCCAGCAGCCAAGGACTCGACATGGGGGCCAATGAGCAGTTCTTC. This gives the protein CASSQGLDMGANEQFF.

The V and J genes are TRBV7-8 and TRBJ2-5; 10 bases are a match to TRBD2. This CDR3 region has 15 residues. V was clipped by 1 base and J by 6 bases; unmatched bases: 5. Germline CDR1 SGHVS, CDR2 FQNEAQ. The chain's CDR3 is CASSLEASGGQTQYF. In DNA, the CDR3 is TGTGCCAGCAGCTTAGAGGCTAGCGGGGGCCAGACCCAGTACTTC.

The rearrangement links TRBV4-1 to TRBJ2-7; TRBD2 matches 9 bases. Germline V lookup: CDR1 MGHRA, CDR2 YSYEKL. This CDR3 has 16 amino acids. With 5 bases clipped from V and 3 bases from J, the junction kept 11 bases outside the gene matches. The CDR3 DNA sequence: TGCGCCAGCAGCAGCCATAAGCGGGGGGACCTCTACGAGCAGTACTTC. Encoded protein: CASSSHKRGDLYEQYF.

The count of this clone is one. The chain combines TRBV10-1 with TRBJ1-1; perhaps TRBD1 as D (6 bases). This CDR3 is 14 amino acids long. Germline assignment: CDR1 WNHNN and CDR2 SYGVQD (reference sequence). The germline V and J ends were trimmed by 9 bases and 1 base, with 15 bases remaining between them. For the CDR3, the DNA is TGCGCCAGTTCACCGGGACATACGAACACTGAAGCTTTCTTT. It is translated as CASSPGHTNTEAFF.

This clone was detected once. The chain couples TRBV3-1 (or the pseudogene TRBV3-2) to TRBJ1-4; D is unresolved. Germline V gene lookup returns CDR1 LGHDT and CDR2 YNNKEL (reference sequence). V was cut by 4 bases and J by 0 bases, with 18 bases left in between. CDR3 size: 18 residues. CDR3 sequence reads: CASSPMDSLRATNEKLFF. DNA of the CDR3: TGTGCCAGCAGCCCAATGGACTCCCTAAGGGCAACTAATGAAAAACTGTTTTTT.

This chain connects TRBV28 to TRBJ1-3; D ambiguous. This CDR3 has 15 amino acids. The germline gives CDR1 MDHEN, CDR2 SYDVKM. Trimming shortened V by 6 bases and J by 3 bases, and 15 bases separated the two germline ends. This CDR3 reads CASSPSYSGGNTIYF. The CDR3 DNA reads as TGTGCCAGCAGCCCTAGCTACAGCGGTGGAAACACCATATATTTT.